This T cell receptor beta chain was sequenced for a study of metastatic and nonmetastatic thyroid tumors. This clone has ten or more counts. In germline, CDR1 is LGHDT, CDR2 YNNKEL (reference sequence). The ends were cut back, 1 base at V and 1 base at J, with 7 bases in the middle. CDR3 size: 14 residues. Until they underwent thyroid surgery, no patient had received any treatment. TCRdb reanalyzed the PCR reads via MiXCR. The data contain fewer than 25,000 clones, about a sixth of them singletons. The genes are TRBV3-1 and TRBJ1-2; D gene unclear. The source is a male donor with papillary thyroid cancer or a benign thyroid nodule (not recorded which). Some clones in this sample may be carry-over from other donors' samples. Input material: blood. CDR3 protein: CASSQVQFNYGYTF. DNA of the CDR3: TGTGCCAGCAGCCAAGTACAGTTTAACTATGGCTACACCTTC.